This is a list of T cell receptor beta chains from one sample in a study of vaccination and CD4 T cells after COVID-19. TCRdb recomputed calls from the PCR reads with MiXCR, one row per CDR3 protein. The table includes 9,500 to 15,000 distinct CDR3 sequences, roughly three fifths detected once. The antigens for these receptors are not known. Sequences were obtained from CD4+ T cells from blood, cultured in vitro. The origin of the receptors is a human donor who had recovered from COVID-19. Both conserved end residues are part of each CDR3. D genes are given only for firm matches. Clone size is not always given. Where it is, it says once, few, many or a class for expanded clones.

d_call: NA
j_call: TRBJ1-1
clone_size: NA
v_call: TRBV7-2
cdr3_aa: CASGRGAEAFF
cdr3_nt: TGTGCCAGCGGGCGGGGGGCTGAAGCTTTCTTT

d_call: NA
j_call: TRBJ1-2
clone_size: few
v_call: TRBV4-1
cdr3_aa: CASSQEGLGNYGYTF
cdr3_nt: TGCGCCAGCAGCCAAGAAGGCCTCGGGAACTATGGCTACACCTTC

d_call: NA
j_call: TRBJ1-1
clone_size: NA
v_call: TRBV5-1
cdr3_aa: CASSLYRDMNTEAFF
cdr3_nt: TGCGCCAGCAGCTTGTACCGTGACATGAACACTGAAGCTTTCTTT

d_call: NA
j_call: TRBJ1-2
clone_size: few
v_call: TRBV6-5
cdr3_aa: CASSYSTGASGYTF
cdr3_nt: TGTGCCAGCAGTTACTCTACGGGGGCGAGTGGCTACACCTTC

d_call: NA
j_call: TRBJ2-4
clone_size: NA
v_call: TRBV7-6
cdr3_aa: CASTKRTKNIQYF
cdr3_nt: TGTGCCAGCACTAAGAGAACTAAAAACATTCAGTACTTC

d_call: TRBD2
j_call: TRBJ2-5
clone_size: NA
v_call: TRBV6-4
cdr3_aa: CASSDSGLAGVGQETQYF
cdr3_nt: TGTGCCAGCAGTGACTCGGGACTAGCGGGAGTGGGACAAGAGACCCAGTACTTC

d_call: NA
j_call: TRBJ1-2
clone_size: once
v_call: TRBV19
cdr3_aa: CASSMLDPKGGYTF
cdr3_nt: TGTGCCAGTAGTATGCTGGACCCGAAGGGCGGCTACACCTTC

d_call: TRBD2
j_call: TRBJ2-7
clone_size: few
v_call: TRBV6-2/TRBV6-3
cdr3_aa: CASSHRGSAAEQYF
cdr3_nt: TGTGCCAGCAGTCACCGCGGGAGTGCGGCCGAGCAGTACTTC

d_call: TRBD2
j_call: TRBJ2-5
clone_size: NA
v_call: TRBV20-1
cdr3_aa: CSARTSGFEETQYF
cdr3_nt: TGCAGTGCCCGGACTAGCGGGTTCGAAGAGACCCAGTACTTC

d_call: NA
j_call: TRBJ2-3
clone_size: NA
v_call: TRBV5-1
cdr3_aa: CASSSQAGSDTQYF
cdr3_nt: TGCGCCAGCAGCTCGCAGGCAGGGTCGGATACGCAGTATTTT

d_call: NA
j_call: TRBJ2-7
clone_size: few
v_call: TRBV20-1
cdr3_aa: CSGAGEDEQYF
cdr3_nt: TGCAGTGGGGCAGGGGAGGACGAGCAGTACTTC

d_call: NA
j_call: TRBJ1-6
clone_size: NA
v_call: TRBV20-1
cdr3_aa: CSATRLGANNSPLHF
cdr3_nt: TGCAGTGCCACGCGGTTGGGGGCTAACAATTCACCCCTCCACTTT

d_call: NA
j_call: TRBJ1-5
clone_size: NA
v_call: TRBV10-2
cdr3_aa: CASSVGGGGQPQHF
cdr3_nt: TGCGCCAGCAGTGTCGGAGGGGGGGGTCAGCCCCAGCATTTT

d_call: TRBD1
j_call: TRBJ2-3
clone_size: NA
v_call: TRBV5-1
cdr3_aa: CASSWDSPDTQYF
cdr3_nt: TGCGCCAGCAGCTGGGACAGTCCAGATACGCAGTATTTT

d_call: NA
j_call: TRBJ2-1
clone_size: NA
v_call: TRBV7-3
cdr3_aa: CASSRDRYNEQFF
cdr3_nt: TGTGCCAGCAGCAGGGACCGCTACAATGAGCAGTTCTTC

d_call: TRBD2
j_call: TRBJ2-7
clone_size: NA
v_call: TRBV5-1
cdr3_aa: CASSTSGRSYEQYF
cdr3_nt: TGCGCCAGCAGCACTAGCGGGAGGTCCTACGAGCAGTACTTC

d_call: NA
j_call: TRBJ2-5
clone_size: NA
v_call: TRBV27
cdr3_aa: CASRASAQETQYF
cdr3_nt: TGTGCCAGCAGGGCAAGCGCTCAAGAGACCCAGTACTTC

d_call: TRBD2
j_call: TRBJ2-1
clone_size: NA
v_call: TRBV4-3
cdr3_aa: CASSPRLAGNYNEQFF
cdr3_nt: TGCGCCAGCAGCCCGCGACTAGCGGGAAACTACAATGAGCAGTTCTTC

d_call: NA
j_call: TRBJ2-7
clone_size: few
v_call: TRBV25-1
cdr3_aa: CASSELDRPYEQYF
cdr3_nt: TGTGCCAGCAGTGAATTGGACAGACCCTACGAGCAGTACTTC

d_call: NA
j_call: TRBJ1-1
clone_size: NA
v_call: TRBV11-3
cdr3_aa: CASSETVNTEAFF
cdr3_nt: TGTGCCAGCAGCGAAACAGTGAACACTGAAGCTTTCTTT